The 8 T cell receptor beta chains listed next were all sequenced from one sample in a study of shared clonotypes between healthy human individuals. Some clones are missing from TCRdb's copy, which holds only in-frame ones; the method was immunoSEQ multiplex PCR. The sample holds more than 1.2 million clones; approximately 98.5% are singletons and the top ten take 0.36%. The sample consisted of naive CD4+ T cells sorted from blood. As to subset: CD45RA+ positively selected. The receptors stem from a man between 25 and 39 years old in good health.

This clone appeared a single time. The genes are TRBV10-3 and TRBJ2-3, with TRBD2 matching over 8 bases. Germline CDR1 ENHRY, CDR2 SYGVKD. J lost 0 bases, V lost 4 bases, and 6 bases had no gene match. This CDR3 has 16 amino acids. The CDR3 DNA sequence: TGTGCCATCAGTGGAAAACTAGCGGAAAGCACAGATACGCAGTATTTT. Protein product: CAISGKLAESTDTQYF.

This chain joins TRBV5-1 and TRBJ1-1, with 8 bases lining up with TRBD1. The CDR3 loop spans 15 amino acids. Germline trimming cut 6 bases from V and 3 bases from J; bases unmatched to any gene: 10. Germline V gene sequence: CDR1 SGHRS, CDR2 YFSETQ. For the CDR3, the DNA is TGCGCCAGCAATTCGGTGGACAGGGATGACACTGAAGCTTTCTTT. Its translation is CASNSVDRDDTEAFF. Full variable domain (rest looked up from reference TRBV5-1 and TRBJ1-1): KAGVTQTPRYLIKTRGQQVTLSCSPISGHRSVSWYQQTPGQGLQFLFEYFSETQRNKGNFPGRFSGRQFSNSRSEMNVSTLELGDSALYLCASNSVDRDDTEAFFGQGTRLTVV.

In nucleotides, the CDR3 is TGTGCCAGCAGCCAGTCGGTTCTAGCGGGAGTATTAACCGGGGAGCTGTTTTTT. Translation: CASSQSVLAGVLTGELFF. J is TRBJ2-2 and V is TRBV7-2; the match to TRBD2 covers 10 bases. V gave up 5 bases and J gave up 5 bases; unmatched junction bases: 14. The CDR3 contains 18 residues. Germline V CDR1 and CDR2: SGHTA, FQGNSA. The variable domain in full, with the rest retrieved from reference TRBV7-2 and TRBJ2-2, is GAGVSQSPSNKVTEKGKDVELRCDPISGHTALYWYRQSLGQGLEFLIYFQGNSAPDKSGLPSDRFSAERTGGSVSTLTIQRTQQEDSAVYLCASSQSVLAGVLTGELFFGEGSRLTVL.

This chain links TRBV13 with TRBJ1-1, with D unresolved. Germline assignment: CDR1 PRHDT and CDR2 FYEKMQ (reference sequence). This CDR3 has 11 amino acids. Trimming took off 1 base at V and 6 bases at J, with 3 bases between the two ends. Here the CDR3 reads CASSLVAEAFF. Here the CDR3 DNA reads TGTGCCAGCAGCTTAGTGGCTGAAGCTTTCTTT.

This sequence joins TRBV7-9 and TRBJ1-3; D unresolved. Deletions cut 4 bases from V and 0 bases from J, with 10 bases between. The CDR3 runs 15 residues. Germline V gene sequence: CDR1 SEHNR, CDR2 FQNEAQ (reference sequence). The CDR3 bases are TGTGCCAGCAGCTCGGACGTGCGCTCTGGAAACACCATATATTTT. Encoded protein: CASSSDVRSGNTIYF.

This chain uses TRBV4-1 with TRBJ2-1, with 10 bases fitting TRBD2. J was trimmed by 9 bases and V by 4 bases; bases with no gene match: 6. The V gene's germline CDR1 is MGHRA and CDR2 YSYEKL. CDR3 size: 14 residues. The CDR3: CASSLSGRASEQFF. The DNA for the CDR3 is TGCGCCAGCAGCCTCAGCGGGAGGGCCTCTGAGCAGTTCTTC.

The chain employs TRBV5-8 and TRBJ2-5; D gene uncertain. CDR1 is SGHTS, CDR2 YDEGEE, per germline. The CDR3 is made up of 12 amino acids. Trimming left V 4 bases short and J 5 bases short, with 9 bases between. The CDR3 loop is CASSRGGETQYF. CDR3 nucleotide sequence: TGTGCCAGCAGCCGAGGTGGGGAGACCCAGTACTTC.

Notes on this clone: Other nucleotide sequences from this sample produce the same CDR3. This chain uses TRBV5-1 with TRBJ2-3; the D gene could be TRBD1 or TRBD2 (7 bases each). V was shortened by 4 bases and J by 2 bases, with 11 bases between the two germline ends. Germline loops: CDR1 SGHRS, CDR2 YFSETQ. The CDR3 runs to 14 residues. Here the CDR3 reads CASSQGGNTDTQYF. The CDR3 DNA is TGCGCCAGCAGCCAGGGGGGGAACACAGATACGCAGTATTTT.